These 21 T cell receptor beta chains were sequenced from one sample in a study of cytomegalovirus exposure and HLA in healthy donors (dated by TCRdb to the late 2010s). The library came from the immunoSEQ multiplex PCR assay. A mixture of 60 forward primers for TCR Vbeta segments and 13 reverse primers for TCR Jbeta segments was used in the multiplex PCR. Drawn from immuneACCESS, this table holds only the in-frame rearrangements with V and J called that TCRdb kept. Clones are partly lost; checked studies trace under half to an unresolved V gene and leave the rest unexplained. The sample data list 95,000 to 150,000 clones, and around 69% of these were observed just once. The ten largest account for more than 6.5% of the sample. What was sequenced was PBMCs. The receptors were sampled from a woman aged 40 to 50 in good health and CMV-seropositive.

Only a few counts were recorded for this clone. V and J are TRBV10-2 and TRBJ2-7; no definite D call. The CDR3 sequence is 13 residues long. Trimming pared 4 bases from V and 1 base from J, leaving 8 bases between. Germline loops: CDR1 WSHSY, CDR2 SAAADI. CDR3 sequence (DNA): TGCGCCAGCAGTGGCACCAGATCCTACGAGCAGTACTTC. It encodes CASSGTRSYEQYF.

This chain uses TRBV18 with TRBJ1-1, with 7 bases lining up with TRBD1. With V trimmed by 2 bases and J by 0 bases, 6 bases remained unmatched. Germline V gene sequence: CDR1 KGHSH, CDR2 LQKENI. This CDR3 spans 16 amino acids. The CDR3 loop is CASSPRTGGLNTEAFF. CDR3 nucleotide sequence: TGTGCCAGCTCACCAAGGACAGGCGGGTTGAACACTGAAGCTTTCTTT.

This chain links TRBV30 with TRBJ2-2, with a possible D match to TRBD1 (5 bases). CDR1 and CDR2 from the germline V gene are GTSNPN and SVGIG (reference sequence). There are 16 residues in the CDR3. The germline V and J ends were trimmed by 0 bases and 6 bases, with 17 bases remaining between them. This chain's CDR3 is CAWSVQGSFGSGELFF. CDR3 DNA sequence: TGTGCCTGGAGTGTGCAGGGTAGCTTTGGCTCCGGGGAGCTGTTTTTT.

This clone occurred a few times. The rearrangement joins TRBV6-1 to TRBJ2-7, with a tentative D call TRBD1 (5 bases). The ends were cut back, 3 bases at V and 4 bases at J, with 19 bases in the middle. Germline CDR1 reads MNHNS; CDR2 reads SASEGT. CDR3 length: 16 residues. The CDR3 DNA reads TGTGCCAGCAGTGATCAACCGGACAAACTACAATACGAGCAGTACTTC. It translates to CASSDQPDKLQYEQYF.

The CDR3 is CASSVGGAPGNTIYF. In DNA, the CDR3 is TGTGCCAGCAGCGTAGGTGGGGCGCCCGGAAACACCATATATTTT. The V and J genes are TRBV9 and TRBJ1-3, with TRBD1 as a possible D gene (5 bases). Per the germline V gene, CDR1 is SGDLS and CDR2 is YYNGEE. V was pared by 0 bases and J by 4 bases, with 11 bases between. This CDR3 spans 15 amino acids. Filled out from reference TRBV9 and TRBJ1-3, the complete variable domain reads DSGVTQTPKHLITATGQRVTLRCSPRSGDLSVYWYQQSLDQGLQFLIQYYNGEERAKGNILERFSAQQFPDLHSELNLSSLELGDSALYFCASSVGGAPGNTIYFGEGSWLTVV.

The V gene is TRBV6-5, the J gene TRBJ1-6, with a tentative D call TRBD1 (6 bases). Trimming took 2 bases from V and 6 from J, leaving 11 bases between them. The CDR3 is made up of 15 amino acids. Germline CDR1 is MNHEY and CDR2 is SVGAGI. DNA for the CDR3: TGTGCCAGCAGTTACACAGGGACCGGTAATTCACCCCTCCACTTT. This gives the protein CASSYTGTGNSPLHF.

The chain has TRBV28 and TRBJ2-7; the D gene is possibly TRBD1 (6 bases). The germline V and J ends were trimmed by 3 bases and 3 bases, with 15 bases remaining between them. CDR1 and CDR2 from the germline V gene are MDHEN and SYDVKM. CDR3 length equals 15 residues. The CDR3 DNA sequence: TGTGCCAGCAGTTTCGGACCCCCAGGGGACTACGAGCAGTACTTC. Encoded protein: CASSFGPPGDYEQYF.

This sequence joins TRBV11-2 and TRBJ1-2; the D gene is possibly TRBD1 (6 bases). With 5 bases removed from V and 6 bases from J, the gap between germline ends came to 16 bases. Per germline, CDR1 SGHAT and CDR2 FQNNGV. CDR3 length equals 14 residues. DNA for the CDR3: TGTGCCAGCAGCCGAGAGGGGGGGGCCCATGGCTACACCTTC. Translation: CASSREGGAHGYTF.

The chain has TRBV6-5 and TRBJ2-7; TRBD2 might be the D (6 bases). Germline assignment: CDR1 MNHEY and CDR2 SVGAGI. V was cut by 2 bases and J by 5 bases, with 13 bases left in between. CDR3 length: 14 residues. The chain's CDR3 is CASSYDGSRHEQYF. The DNA of the CDR3 is TGTGCCAGCAGTTACGACGGGAGCAGACACGAGCAGTACTTC.

Concerning this clone: One junction end disagrees with the germline gene, perhaps due to a read error. The chain is built from TRBV7-7 and TRBJ2-2; D is ambiguous. This CDR3 spans 15 amino acids. CDR1 SSHAT and CDR2 FNYEAQ come from the germline V gene (reference sequence). The CDR3 DNA follows: TGTGCTAGCAGCTTAGGATTCACGGACACCGGGGAGCTGTTTTTT. Translation: CASSLGFTDTGELFF.

This clone was detected only a few times. The chain recombines TRBV6-1 with TRBJ2-5; D perhaps matches TRBD1 (6 bases). The V gene's germline CDR1 is MNHNS and CDR2 SASEGT. V was trimmed by 4 bases and J by 1 base, leaving 16 bases between them. The CDR3 has 16 amino acids. The CDR3 region is CASSVSGALIQETQYF. CDR3 sequence (DNA): TGTGCCAGCAGTGTCTCAGGGGCCCTCATCCAAGAGACCCAGTACTTC.

The rearrangement links TRBV19 to TRBJ2-7; 12 nucleotides agree with TRBD1. V shed 7 bases and J 6 bases; nucleotides not matched to a gene: 7. CDR1 is LNHDA and CDR2 is SQIVND in the germline V gene (reference sequence). The CDR3 spans 14 residues. In DNA, the CDR3 is TGTGCCAGTACCCTGGGACAGGGGGCAGCCGAGCAGTACTTC. Translated, it gives CASTLGQGAAEQYF.

The rearrangement joins TRBV30 to TRBJ2-7, with D possibly being TRBD1 (5 bases). V was shortened by 5 bases and J by 3 bases, with 11 bases between the two germline ends. This CDR3 spans 12 amino acids. Germline V gives CDR1 GTSNPN, CDR2 SVGIG (reference sequence). Written as DNA, the CDR3 is TGTGCCTGGGGGAACCAGGGCTACGAGCAGTACTTC. This gives the protein CAWGNQGYEQYF.

V gene TRBV30 combines with J gene TRBJ2-3; 12 bases match TRBD2. Germline trimming cut 7 bases from V and 4 bases from J; bases unmatched to any gene: 9. Germline values: CDR1 GTSNPN, CDR2 SVGIG (reference sequence). CDR3 length: 15 residues. Here the CDR3 reads CAYKMTSGGPDTQYF. The CDR3 DNA reads as TGTGCCTACAAAATGACTAGCGGGGGACCAGATACGCAGTATTTT. The complete variable domain, with remaining parts taken from reference TRBV30 and TRBJ2-3, reads SQTIHQWPATLVQPVGSPLSLECTVEGTSNPNLYWYRQAAGRGLQLLFYSVGIGQISSEVPQNLSASRPQDRQFILSSKKLLLSDSGFYLCAYKMTSGGPDTQYFGPGTRLTVL.

V gene TRBV6-5 combines with J gene TRBJ2-1, with D possibly TRBD1 on 5 matching bases. Germline V lookup: CDR1 MNHEY, CDR2 SVGAGI. The CDR3 length is 15 residues. The V gene lost 7 bases and the J gene lost 4 bases, with 17 bases spanning the gap. CDR3 sequence: CASTRRGGLYNEQFF. The CDR3 DNA reads as TGTGCCAGCACCCGTAGGGGCGGTCTTTACAATGAGCAGTTCTTC.

This clone turned up a few times. At the DNA level, this CDR3 is encoded by other sequences in the same sample as well. In DNA, the CDR3 is TGTGCCAGCAGTTACAGGGGTTCTGGAAACACCATATATTTT. Residues: CASSYRGSGNTIYF. This chain links TRBV6-5 with TRBJ1-3; D is possibly TRBD1 (5 bases). Trimming took off 2 bases at V and 1 base at J, with 6 bases between the two ends. Germline V gene data show CDR1 as MNHEY and CDR2 as SVGAGI. The length of the CDR3 is 14 residues.

The rearrangement links TRBV6-5 to TRBJ1-3; D is ambiguous. Germline CDR1 and CDR2: MNHEY and SVGAGI. Trimming left V 6 bases short and J 0 bases short, with 6 bases between. The length of the CDR3 is 13 residues. CDR3 residues: CASRPSSGNTIYF. Here the CDR3 DNA reads TGTGCCAGCAGGCCTAGCTCTGGAAACACCATATATTTT.

V usage is TRBV2 and J usage is TRBJ1-2; D unclear. Trimming stripped 4 bases from V and 8 bases from J, with 17 bases between. This CDR3 is 14 amino acids long. Germline V gene data show CDR1 as SNHLY and CDR2 as FYNNEI. In DNA form, the CDR3 reads TGTGCCAGCAGTGTCCCGGGTCTCCTAGCCGGCTACACCTTC. Translated: CASSVPGLLAGYTF.

This clone was seen only a few times. The rearrangement uses TRBV7-9 and TRBJ2-3; D is undetermined. V lost 5 bases to trimming and J lost 3 bases, with 9 bases between them. CDR1 SEHNR and CDR2 FQNEAQ come from the germline V gene (reference sequence). This CDR3 is built from 13 residues. CDR3 DNA: TGTGCCAGCAGCCCCCAGGTGACAGATACGCAGTATTTT. It specifies CASSPQVTDTQYF.

Regarding this clone: Different DNA sequences within this sample yield the same CDR3. The gene calls are TRBV18 and TRBJ2-3; D call uncertain. This CDR3 comprises 12 residues. Germline CDR1 is KGHSH and CDR2 is LQKENI. Trimming cost V 6 bases and J 0 bases, with 4 bases left between them. CDR3 in amino acids: CASSPSTDTQYF. The CDR3 DNA follows: TGTGCCAGCTCCCCTAGCACAGATACGCAGTATTTT.

The rearrangement uses TRBV6-1 and TRBJ1-6, with D possibly TRBD1 on 6 matching bases. Looked up from germline, CDR1 is MNHNS and CDR2 is SASEGT. Trimming cost V 7 bases and J 9 bases, with 16 bases left between them. CDR3 length equals 14 residues. This chain's CDR3 is CASKIQGGGSPLHF. For the CDR3, the DNA is TGTGCCAGCAAAATACAGGGTGGAGGTTCACCCCTCCACTTT.